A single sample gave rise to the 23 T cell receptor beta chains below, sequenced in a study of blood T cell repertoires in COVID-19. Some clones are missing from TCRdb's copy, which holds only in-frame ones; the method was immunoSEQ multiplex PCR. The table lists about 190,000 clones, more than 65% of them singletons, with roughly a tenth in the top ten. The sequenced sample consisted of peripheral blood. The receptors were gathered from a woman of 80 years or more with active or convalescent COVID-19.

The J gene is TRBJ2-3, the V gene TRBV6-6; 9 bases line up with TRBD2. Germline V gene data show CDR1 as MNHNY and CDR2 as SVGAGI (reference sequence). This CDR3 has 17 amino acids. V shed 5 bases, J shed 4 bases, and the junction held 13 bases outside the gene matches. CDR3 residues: CASSRLMVAGASDTQYF. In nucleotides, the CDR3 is TGTGCCAGCAGTCGCCTCATGGTAGCGGGAGCCTCAGATACGCAGTATTTT.

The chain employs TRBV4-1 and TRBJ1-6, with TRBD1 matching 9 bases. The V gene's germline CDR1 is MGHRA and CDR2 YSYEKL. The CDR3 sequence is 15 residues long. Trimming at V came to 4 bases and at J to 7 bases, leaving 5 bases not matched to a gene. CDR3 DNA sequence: TGCGCCAGCAGCCGCGGGACAGGGACGAATTCACCCCTCCACTTT. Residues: CASSRGTGTNSPLHF.

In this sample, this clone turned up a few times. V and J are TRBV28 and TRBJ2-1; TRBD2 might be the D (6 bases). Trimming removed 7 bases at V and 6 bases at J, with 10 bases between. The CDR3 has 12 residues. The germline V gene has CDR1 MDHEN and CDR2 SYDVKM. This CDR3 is CASKLASNEQFF. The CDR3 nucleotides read TGTGCCAGCAAACTAGCCTCCAATGAGCAGTTCTTC.

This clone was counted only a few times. The CDR3 spells CASSYQASVSNEQFF. The CDR3 bases are TGTGCCAGCAGTTACCAGGCTAGCGTCAGCAATGAGCAGTTCTTC. This rearrangement joins TRBV6-5 to TRBJ2-1; D perhaps matches TRBD2 (6 bases). The CDR3 has 15 amino acids. V was trimmed by 2 bases and J by 6 bases, leaving 14 bases between them. Germline lookup yields CDR1 MNHEY and CDR2 SVGAGI.

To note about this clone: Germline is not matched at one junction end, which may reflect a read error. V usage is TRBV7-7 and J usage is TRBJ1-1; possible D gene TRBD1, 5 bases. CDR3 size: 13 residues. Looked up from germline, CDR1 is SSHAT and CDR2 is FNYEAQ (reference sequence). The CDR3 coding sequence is TGTGCTAGCAGCTTCAGGGTGAACACTGAAGCTTTCTTT. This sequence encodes CASSFRVNTEAFF.

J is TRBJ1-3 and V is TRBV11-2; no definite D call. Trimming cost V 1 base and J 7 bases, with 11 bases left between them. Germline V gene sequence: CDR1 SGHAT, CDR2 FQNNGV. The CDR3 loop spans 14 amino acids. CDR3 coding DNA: TGTGCCAGCAGCTTAGCCGGGAATACGAACACCATATATTTT. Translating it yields CASSLAGNTNTIYF.

The CDR3 nucleotides read TGTGCCAGCAGCCAATCGGGACAGGGAGGTGAAAAACTGTTTTTT. Its protein product is CASSQSGQGGEKLFF. V usage is TRBV3-1 (or the pseudogene TRBV3-2) and J usage is TRBJ1-4, with 9 bases lining up with TRBD1. The V and J ends lost 2 bases and 7 bases, in that order; junction bases with no gene match: 5. Germline values: CDR1 LGHDT, CDR2 YNNKEL (reference sequence). CDR3 length: 15 amino acids.

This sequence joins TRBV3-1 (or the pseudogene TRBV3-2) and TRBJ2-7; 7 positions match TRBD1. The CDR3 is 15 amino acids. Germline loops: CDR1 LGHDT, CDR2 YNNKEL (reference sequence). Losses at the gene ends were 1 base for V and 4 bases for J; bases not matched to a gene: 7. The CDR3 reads CASSQGLTGWYEQYF. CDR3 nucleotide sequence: TGTGCCAGCAGCCAAGGACTGACAGGGTGGTACGAGCAGTACTTC.

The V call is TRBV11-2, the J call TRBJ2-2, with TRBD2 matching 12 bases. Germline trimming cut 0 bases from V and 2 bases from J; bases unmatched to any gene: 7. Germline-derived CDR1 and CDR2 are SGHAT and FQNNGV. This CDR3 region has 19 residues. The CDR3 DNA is TGTGCCAGCAGCTTAGATCGGGCTAGCGGGAGGGTAAACACCGGGGAGCTGTTTTTT. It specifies CASSLDRASGRVNTGELFF.

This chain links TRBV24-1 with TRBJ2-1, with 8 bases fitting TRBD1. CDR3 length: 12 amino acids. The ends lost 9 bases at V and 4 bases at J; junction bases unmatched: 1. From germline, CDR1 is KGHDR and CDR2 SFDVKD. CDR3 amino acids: CATGTGYNEQFF. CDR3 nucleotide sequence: TGTGCCACCGGGACAGGTTACAATGAGCAGTTCTTC.

CDR3 amino acids: CASSSQGGANTEAFF. CDR3 nucleotide sequence: TGTGCCAGCAGTTCACAGGGTGGGGCGAACACTGAAGCTTTCTTT. The V and J genes are TRBV2 and TRBJ1-1, with D possibly matching TRBD1 (6 bases). The CDR3 is 15 residues long. Germline V lookup: CDR1 SNHLY, CDR2 FYNNEI. Trimming shortened V by 5 bases and J by 1 base, and 14 bases separated the two germline ends.

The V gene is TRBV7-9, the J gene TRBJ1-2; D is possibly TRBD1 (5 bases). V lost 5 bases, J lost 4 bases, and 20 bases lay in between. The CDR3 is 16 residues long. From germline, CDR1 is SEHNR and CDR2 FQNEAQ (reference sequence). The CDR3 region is CASSPQGEGTTYGYTF. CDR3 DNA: TGTGCCAGCAGCCCCCAAGGGGAGGGGACGACCTATGGCTACACCTTC.

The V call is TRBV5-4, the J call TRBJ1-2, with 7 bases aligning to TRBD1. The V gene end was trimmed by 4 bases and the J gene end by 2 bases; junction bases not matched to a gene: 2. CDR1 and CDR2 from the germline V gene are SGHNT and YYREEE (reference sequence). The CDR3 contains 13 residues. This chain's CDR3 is CASSQTGNYGYTF. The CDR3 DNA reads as TGTGCCAGCAGCCAGACAGGGAACTATGGCTACACCTTC.

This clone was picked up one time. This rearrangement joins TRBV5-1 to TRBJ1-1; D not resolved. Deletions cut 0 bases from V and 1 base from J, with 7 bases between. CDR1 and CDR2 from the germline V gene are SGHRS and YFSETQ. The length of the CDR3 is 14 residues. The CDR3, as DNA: TGCGCCAGCAGCTTGGATAGCACGAACACTGAAGCTTTCTTT. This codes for CASSLDSTNTEAFF.

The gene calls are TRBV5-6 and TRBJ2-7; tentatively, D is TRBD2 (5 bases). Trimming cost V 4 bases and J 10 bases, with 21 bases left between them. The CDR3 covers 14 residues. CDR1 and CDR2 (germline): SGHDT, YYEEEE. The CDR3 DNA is TGTGCCAGCAGCCCTCGGCGGAGGAACCCGGGTCAGTACTTC. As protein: CASSPRRRNPGQYF.

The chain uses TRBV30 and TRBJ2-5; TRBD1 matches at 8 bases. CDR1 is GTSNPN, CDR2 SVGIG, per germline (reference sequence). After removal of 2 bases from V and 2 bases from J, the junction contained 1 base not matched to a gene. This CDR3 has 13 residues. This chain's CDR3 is CAWSRTGQETQYF. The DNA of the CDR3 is TGTGCCTGGAGTCGGACAGGGCAAGAGACCCAGTACTTC.

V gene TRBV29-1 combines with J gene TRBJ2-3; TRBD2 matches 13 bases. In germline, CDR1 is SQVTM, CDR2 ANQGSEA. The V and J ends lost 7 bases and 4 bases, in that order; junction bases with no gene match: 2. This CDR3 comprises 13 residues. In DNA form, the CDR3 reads TGCAGCGCACTAGCGGGAGGGCCAGATACGCAGTATTTT. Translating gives CSALAGGPDTQYF.

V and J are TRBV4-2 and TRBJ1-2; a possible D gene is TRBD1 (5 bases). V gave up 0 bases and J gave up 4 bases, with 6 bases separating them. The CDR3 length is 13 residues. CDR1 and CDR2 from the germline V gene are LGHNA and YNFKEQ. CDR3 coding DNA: TGTGCCAGCAGCCAAGATCAGGGCTATGGCTACACCTTC. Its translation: CASSQDQGYGYTF.

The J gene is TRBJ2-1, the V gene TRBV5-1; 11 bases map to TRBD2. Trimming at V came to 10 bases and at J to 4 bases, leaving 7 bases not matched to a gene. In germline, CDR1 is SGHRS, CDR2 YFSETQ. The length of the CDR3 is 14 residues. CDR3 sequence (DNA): TGCGCCTCCCAGGGACTAGCGGTTTACAATGAGCAGTTCTTC. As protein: CASQGLAVYNEQFF.

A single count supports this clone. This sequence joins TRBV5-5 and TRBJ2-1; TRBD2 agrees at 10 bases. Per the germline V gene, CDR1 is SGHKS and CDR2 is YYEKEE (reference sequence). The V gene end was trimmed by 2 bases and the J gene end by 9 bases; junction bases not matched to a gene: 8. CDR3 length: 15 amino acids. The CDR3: CASSLLAGPGGEQFF. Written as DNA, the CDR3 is TGTGCCAGCAGCTTACTAGCGGGACCAGGGGGTGAGCAGTTCTTC.

CDR3 loop: CASSKGQGTEAFF. CDR3 nucleotides: TGTGCCAGCAGCAAGGGACAGGGGACAGAAGCTTTCTTT. J is TRBJ1-1 and V is TRBV7-6, with 10 bases identical to TRBD1. The CDR3 is 13 amino acids. The V and J ends lost 5 bases and 8 bases, in that order; junction bases with no gene match: 5. The V gene's germline CDR1 is SGHVS and CDR2 FNYEAQ.

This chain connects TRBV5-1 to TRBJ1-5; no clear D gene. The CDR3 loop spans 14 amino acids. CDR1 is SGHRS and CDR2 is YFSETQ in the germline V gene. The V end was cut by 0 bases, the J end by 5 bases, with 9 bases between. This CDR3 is CASSLGPGDQPQHF. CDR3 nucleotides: TGCGCCAGCAGCTTGGGACCAGGCGATCAGCCCCAGCATTTT.

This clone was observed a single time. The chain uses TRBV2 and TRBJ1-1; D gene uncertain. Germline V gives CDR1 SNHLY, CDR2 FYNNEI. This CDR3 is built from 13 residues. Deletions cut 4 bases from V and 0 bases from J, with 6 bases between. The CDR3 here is CASSVQVNTEAFF. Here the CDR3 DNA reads TGTGCCAGCAGTGTCCAGGTGAACACTGAAGCTTTCTTT.